This TCR beta chain was captured by sequencing in a study of TIL therapy for anti-PD-1-resistant metastatic lung cancer. For the study at large: Tumors were harvested before any PD-1/PD-L1 blockade. A handful of tumors were EGFR-mutant and two were ALK-rearranged. By whole-exome sequencing, median non-synonymous tumor mutation burden was roughly 1.4 mutations per megabase.

Findings and limits, study-wide: This highly selected cohort may not generalize to typical lung cancer patients.

This was the immunoSEQ v3 assay. Assay used: immunoSEQ multiplex PCR; TCRdb lists only in-frame clones, some missing. The sample has about 50,000 clones, around 80% seen once; the top ten hold 4% to 6%. About this clone itself: Its target is unknown.

Time point: pre-treatment sample, taken before nivolumab and TIL therapy. The germline V gene has CDR1 SGHDT and CDR2 YYEEEE. Between the trimmed V and J ends, which lost 1 base and 1 base, there was a span of 11 bases. CDR3 length equals 15 residues. The chain carries TRBV5-6 and TRBJ1-1; TRBD1 might be the D (6 bases). The TCR originated in a woman aged 30 to 85 with non-small cell lung cancer. The specimen was blood, collected at baseline. The CDR3 DNA reads as TGTGCCAGCAGCTTGCCGAGGGGGACGAACACTGAAGCTTTCTTT. Its translation is CASSLPRGTNTEAFF.